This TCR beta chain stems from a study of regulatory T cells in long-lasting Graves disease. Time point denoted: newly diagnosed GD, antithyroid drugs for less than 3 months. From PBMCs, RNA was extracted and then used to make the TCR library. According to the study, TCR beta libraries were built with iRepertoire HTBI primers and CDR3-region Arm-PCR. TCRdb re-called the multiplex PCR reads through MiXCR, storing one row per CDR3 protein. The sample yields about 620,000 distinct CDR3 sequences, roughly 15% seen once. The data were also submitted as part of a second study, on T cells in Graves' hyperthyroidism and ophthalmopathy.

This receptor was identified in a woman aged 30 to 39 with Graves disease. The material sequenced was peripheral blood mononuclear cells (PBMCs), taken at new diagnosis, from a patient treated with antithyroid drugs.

CDR3 coding DNA: TGTGCCAGCAGTTCCGACAGGTCGACGCAGTATTTT. Its translation is CASSSDRSTQYF. V is TRBV28 and J is TRBJ2-3; possibly TRBD1 for D (6 bases). V was cut by 4 bases and J by 9 bases, with 11 bases left in between. The CDR3 sequence is 12 residues long. Germline V gene lookup returns CDR1 MDHEN and CDR2 SYDVKM.